The present T cell receptor (beta chain) was sequenced within a study of post-analysis software for immune sequencing data. This CDR3 region has 16 residues. V lost 0 bases and J lost 1, with 14 bases in between. The germline gives CDR1 SGHRS, CDR2 YFSETQ. Study-level findings and limits: Higher frequency in patients than in controls was seen for roughly 5 TRBV segments, with TRBV5-6, TRBV5-1 and TRBV20-1 among them.

Prepared libraries of TCR beta cDNA carried unique molecular identifiers. TCRdb fed the PCR reads into MiXCR, producing one record per CDR3 protein. In the table there are about 540,000 distinct CDR3 sequences, approximately 34% of which are singletons. This clonotype was counted ten times or more. The antigen is undetermined. The chain combines TRBV5-1 with TRBJ2-7, with D perhaps matching TRBD1 (5 bases). The sample taken for sequencing was blood. This clonotype originated in a girl between 2 and 17 years old with multiple sclerosis. This CDR3 reads CASSLAPAGWSYEQYF. In DNA form, the CDR3 reads TGCGCCAGCAGCTTGGCCCCGGCAGGGTGGTCCTACGAGCAGTACTTC.